The 29 T cell receptor beta chains listed next were all sequenced from one sample in a study of shared clonotypes between healthy human individuals. Here immunoSEQ multiplex PCR was the method, and the copy in TCRdb shows in-frame clones only, minus some. The repertoire consists of approximately 2.3 million clones, with approximately 95% occurring once and the leading ten covering 0.39%. Sequenced sample: naive CD4+ T cells from PBMCs. The subset was: CD45RA+ positively selected. Receptors originate from a man aged 18 to 35 in good health. Some clones in this sample may be carry-over from other donors' samples.

The sample holds a few counts of this clone. At the DNA level, this CDR3 is encoded by other sequences in the same sample as well. V is TRBV7-9 and J is TRBJ1-5; no definite D call. Germline values: CDR1 SEHNR, CDR2 FQNEAQ (reference sequence). Deletions cut 6 bases from V and 1 base from J, with 10 bases between. The CDR3 spans 14 residues. The CDR3 loop is CASSPTGSNQPQHF. CDR3 bases: TGTGCCAGCAGTCCCACCGGGAGCAATCAGCCCCAGCATTTT.

The CDR3 reads CASSLSGTQNYGYTF. CDR3 bases: TGTGCCAGCAGTCTCTCCGGGACGCAGAACTATGGCTACACCTTC. The chain has TRBV27 and TRBJ1-2; tentative D call: TRBD1 (5 bases). The CDR3 length is 15 residues. Germline V CDR1 and CDR2: MNHEY, SMNVEV (reference sequence). V lost 5 bases and J 2 bases, leaving 15 bases between the germline ends.

V usage is TRBV7-2 and J usage is TRBJ1-2; D uncertain. The V and J ends lost 4 bases and 6 bases respectively, with 9 bases between them. The V gene's germline CDR1 is SGHTA and CDR2 FQGNSA. This CDR3 spans 12 amino acids. CDR3 coding DNA: TGTGCCAGCAGCTCGGGAAAGAATGGCTACACCTTC. It codes for CASSSGKNGYTF.

The chain employs TRBV28 and TRBJ2-1, with 14 bases that match TRBD2. The CDR3 is 17 amino acids. V was clipped by 4 bases and J by 3 bases; unmatched bases: 5. CDR1 and CDR2 (germline): MDHEN, SYDVKM. The chain's CDR3 is CASSSSTSGRGYNEQFF. Here the CDR3 DNA reads TGTGCCAGCAGTTCCTCGACTAGCGGGAGGGGCTACAATGAGCAGTTCTTC.

CDR3: CASSTPGLVREQYF. The CDR3 DNA reads as TGTGCCAGTAGTACTCCGGGACTAGTTCGCGAGCAGTACTTC. V usage is TRBV19 and J usage is TRBJ2-7; 8 bases match TRBD2. The V gene's germline CDR1 is LNHDA and CDR2 SQIVND (reference sequence). Trimming took 4 bases from V and 6 from J; bases not matched to a gene: 8. The CDR3 is 14 amino acids.

The chain has TRBV25-1 and TRBJ1-4, with D perhaps matching TRBD1 (6 bases). V was pared by 3 bases and J by 7 bases, with 9 bases between. In germline, CDR1 is MGHDK, CDR2 SYGVNS. This CDR3 spans 13 amino acids. CDR3 DNA: TGTGCCAGCAGTGACAGGGGCCGTGAAAAACTGTTTTTT. As protein: CASSDRGREKLFF.

The chain couples TRBV28 to TRBJ1-2, with D maybe TRBD1 (6 bases). Germline values: CDR1 MDHEN, CDR2 SYDVKM. The length of the CDR3 is 14 residues. V shed 6 bases and J shed 7 bases, with 18 bases lying between them. CDR3 protein: CASRPTGAAGGYTF. In nucleotides, the CDR3 is TGTGCCAGCAGACCCACGGGGGCCGCGGGTGGCTACACCTTC.

The rearrangement links TRBV28 to TRBJ2-7, with 11 bases that match TRBD1. V was clipped by 5 bases and J by 4 bases; unmatched bases: 4. The germline V gene has CDR1 MDHEN and CDR2 SYDVKM. The CDR3 consists of 14 residues. The CDR3 sequence: CASSDGTGGYEQYF. CDR3 coding DNA: TGTGCCAGCAGTGACGGGACAGGGGGGTACGAGCAGTACTTC.

This clone has a single count. The chain recombines TRBV7-3 with TRBJ2-5; 7 bases are a match to TRBD2. Germline CDR1 reads SGHTA; CDR2 reads FQGTGA. V lost 5 bases, J lost 2 bases, and 5 bases stayed unmatched. There are 14 residues in the CDR3. The CDR3 nucleotides read TGTGCCAGCAGCCGCGGGAGTAGGCAAGAGACCCAGTACTTC. As protein: CASSRGSRQETQYF. The complete variable domain, with remaining parts taken from reference TRBV7-3 and TRBJ2-5, reads GAGVSQTPSNKVTEKGKYVELRCDPISGHTALYWYRQSLGQGPEFLIYFQGTGAADDSGLPNDRFFAVRPEGSVSTLKIQRTERGDSAVYLCASSRGSRQETQYFGPGTRLLVL.

This chain uses TRBV28 with TRBJ2-3, with no clear D. The ends were cut back, 7 bases at V and 6 bases at J, with 14 bases in the middle. The CDR3 totals 13 residues. Germline V gene sequence: CDR1 MDHEN, CDR2 SYDVKM. The chain's CDR3 is CASTTPVGDTQYF. In DNA, the CDR3 is TGTGCCAGCACCACCCCGGTTGGGGATACGCAGTATTTT.

The V gene is TRBV29-1, the J gene TRBJ2-7; weak D call: TRBD1 (6 bases). Germline V CDR1 and CDR2: SQVTM, ANQGSEA. CDR3 size: 12 residues. V lost 7 bases and J lost 0, with 10 bases in between. The CDR3 reads CSGTGTSYEQYF. DNA of the CDR3: TGCAGCGGAACAGGGACCTCCTACGAGCAGTACTTC.

The rearrangement joins TRBV28 to TRBJ2-1; 7 bases fit TRBD1. The length of the CDR3 is 13 residues. After removal of 7 bases from V and 5 bases from J, the junction contained 5 bases not matched to a gene. Germline CDR1 and CDR2: MDHEN and SYDVKM. This CDR3 reads CASTPGQNNEQFF. CDR3 sequence (DNA): TGTGCCAGCACCCCGGGACAGAACAATGAGCAGTTCTTC.

The chain links TRBV5-1 to TRBJ2-3, with 14 bases fitting TRBD2. Losses at the gene ends were 3 bases for V and 3 bases for J; bases not matched to a gene: 9. Germline-derived CDR1 and CDR2 are SGHRS and YFSETQ. The CDR3 has 18 residues. The CDR3 DNA reads TGCGCCAGCAGCTACTCGGAGGGACTAGCGGGAGTAACAGATACGCAGTATTTT. This gives the protein CASSYSEGLAGVTDTQYF.

V is TRBV19 and J is TRBJ2-7; maybe TRBD1 (5 bases). This CDR3 has 15 amino acids. The V and J ends lost 2 bases and 3 bases respectively, with 14 bases between them. Germline assignment: CDR1 LNHDA and CDR2 SQIVND (reference sequence). Here the CDR3 DNA reads TGTGCCAGTAGTATAAAAGGGCAGGGCCACTACGAGCAGTACTTC. Translated: CASSIKGQGHYEQYF.

The gene calls are TRBV28 and TRBJ1-4; 10 bases line up with TRBD1. The CDR3 runs to 17 residues. The germline CDR1 and CDR2 sequences are MDHEN and SYDVKM. J lost 6 bases, V lost 3 bases, and 10 bases had no gene match. The CDR3 coding sequence is TGTGCCAGCAGTTTTTCGCCCGGACAGGGGGGGGATGAAAAACTGTTTTTT. Its translation: CASSFSPGQGGDEKLFF.

The genes are TRBV7-2 and TRBJ1-2; a weak D match, TRBD1 (6 bases). Trimming shortened V by 1 base and J by 3 bases, and 12 bases separated the two germline ends. CDR3 length: 15 residues. CDR1 SGHTA and CDR2 FQGNSA come from the germline V gene. In DNA, the CDR3 is TGTGCCAGCAGCTTAGGCCCAGGGGACCACTATGGCTACACCTTC. Translating gives CASSLGPGDHYGYTF.

This clone was counted a single time. V usage is TRBV4-3 and J usage is TRBJ1-2; D is uncertain. The CDR3 contains 17 residues. Trimming took off 2 bases at V and 8 bases at J, with 24 bases between the two ends. CDR1 and CDR2 from the germline V gene are LGHNA and YSLEER. Here the CDR3 DNA reads TGCGCCAGCAGCCAACCCAAGCAAGGCAGCCCCTCGAGAGGCTACACCTTC. The encoded protein is CASSQPKQGSPSRGYTF.

The chain links TRBV28 to TRBJ1-3; D gene ambiguous. Germline V gives CDR1 MDHEN, CDR2 SYDVKM. This CDR3 contains 15 residues. Trimming pared 5 bases from V and 0 bases from J, leaving 11 bases between. The CDR3 reads CASSANLDSGNTIYF. Here the CDR3 DNA reads TGTGCCAGCAGTGCCAATTTGGACTCTGGAAACACCATATATTTT.

The chain carries TRBV14 and TRBJ2-5; TRBD2 matches 10 bases. This CDR3 spans 18 amino acids. With V trimmed by 4 bases and J by 1 base, 12 bases remained unmatched. The germline CDR1 and CDR2 sequences are SGHDN and FVKESK. The CDR3 reads CASSLISGRTVLQETQYF. CDR3 coding DNA: TGTGCCAGCAGCCTTATTAGCGGGAGGACGGTCCTCCAAGAGACCCAGTACTTC.

This chain uses TRBV5-1 with TRBJ2-5, with 10 nucleotides matching TRBD2. The CDR3 has 16 amino acids. Germline V gene data show CDR1 as SGHRS and CDR2 as YFSETQ. V was clipped by 0 bases and J by 7 bases; unmatched bases: 9. The CDR3, as DNA: TGCGCCAGCAGCTTGGAGTTGCTAGCGGGAGAGGGGACCCAGTACTTC. Amino acid sequence: CASSLELLAGEGTQYF.

The chain links TRBV29-1 to TRBJ2-3; D may be TRBD2 (6 bases). Trimming took 5 bases from V and 0 from J, leaving 12 bases between them. This CDR3 is 14 amino acids long. Germline values: CDR1 SQVTM, CDR2 ANQGSEA. The CDR3 DNA is TGCAGCGTTTTGGTGCGGGGTAGCACAGATACGCAGTATTTT. Translating gives CSVLVRGSTDTQYF.

As to this clone: The sample carries other DNA sequences with the same CDR3. V is TRBV15 and J is TRBJ1-5; D remains unclear. This CDR3 contains 12 residues. V dropped 2 bases and J dropped 3 bases, with 2 bases sitting between them. Germline V lookup: CDR1 LNHNV, CDR2 YYDKDF (reference sequence). CDR3 sequence: CATSRINQPQHF. CDR3 DNA: TGTGCCACCAGCAGAATCAATCAGCCCCAGCATTTT.

The chain has TRBV19 and TRBJ2-6, with D possibly matching TRBD2 (5 bases). From germline, CDR1 is LNHDA and CDR2 SQIVND (reference sequence). The V end was cut by 7 bases, the J end by 0 bases, with 10 bases between. The CDR3 covers 15 residues. CDR3: CASIHGSSGANVLTF. The DNA for the CDR3 is TGTGCCAGTATACATGGGAGCTCTGGGGCCAACGTCCTGACTTTC.

The chain combines TRBV7-9 with TRBJ2-2; 7 bases align to TRBD1. The length of the CDR3 is 16 residues. Germline-derived CDR1 and CDR2 are SEHNR and FQNEAQ (reference sequence). Trimming removed 5 bases from V and 5 bases from J; junction bases left unmatched: 11. The CDR3 spells CASSGPRQGRTGELFF. CDR3 DNA: TGTGCCAGCAGCGGTCCCAGACAGGGTCGGACCGGGGAGCTGTTTTTT. Drawing the rest from reference TRBV7-9 and TRBJ2-2, the complete variable domain is DTGVSQNPRHKITKRGQNVTFRCDPISEHNRLYWYRQTLGQGPEFLTYFQNEAQLEKSRLLSDRFSAERPKGSFSTLEIQRTEQGDSAMYLCASSGPRQGRTGELFFGEGSRLTVL.

This sequence joins TRBV19 and TRBJ1-1; D might be TRBD1 (5 bases). Germline CDR1 LNHDA, CDR2 SQIVND (reference sequence). The length of the CDR3 is 14 residues. Trimming pared 7 bases from V and 4 bases from J, leaving 16 bases between. CDR3 in DNA: TGTGCCAGTATCCCTGAATGGGGCTCCACTGAAGCTTTCTTT. It is translated as CASIPEWGSTEAFF.

CDR3 loop: CASNRDRNTGELFF. As DNA, the CDR3 is TGTGCCTCAAACCGGGACAGGAACACCGGGGAGCTGTTTTTT. This rearrangement joins TRBV10-3 to TRBJ2-2; 7 nucleotides align to TRBD1. This CDR3 has 14 amino acids. Germline loops: CDR1 ENHRY, CDR2 SYGVKD. Trimming at V came to 11 bases and at J to 1 base, leaving 7 bases not matched to a gene.

The rearrangement links TRBV5-6 to TRBJ2-5; tentative D call: TRBD1 (6 bases). The CDR3 length is 14 residues. CDR1 and CDR2 (germline): SGHDT, YYEEEE. V was trimmed by 3 bases and J by 4 bases, leaving 13 bases between them. The CDR3 reads CASSSSARGETQYF. The CDR3 region has the DNA TGTGCCAGCAGCTCGTCAGCCAGGGGAGAGACCCAGTACTTC. The full variable domain, completed using reference TRBV5-6 and TRBJ2-5, is DAGVTQSPTHLIKTRGQQVTLRCSPKSGHDTVSWYQQALGQGPQFIFQYYEEEERQRGNFPDRFSGHQFPNYSSELNVNALLLGDSALYLCASSSSARGETQYFGPGTRLLVL.

The chain joins TRBV7-3 to TRBJ1-1; the D gene is possibly TRBD1 (5 bases). Looked up from germline, CDR1 is SGHTA and CDR2 is FQGTGA. CDR3 length: 14 amino acids. The V and J ends lost 2 bases and 4 bases respectively, with 11 bases between them. In DNA form, the CDR3 reads TGTGCCAGCAGCTTACAGGGAAGGGCCACTGAAGCTTTCTTT. Its translation is CASSLQGRATEAFF. The full variable domain, with the rest looked up from reference TRBV7-3 and TRBJ1-1, is GAGVSQTPSNKVTEKGKYVELRCDPISGHTALYWYRQSLGQGPEFLIYFQGTGAADDSGLPNDRFFAVRPEGSVSTLKIQRTERGDSAVYLCASSLQGRATEAFFGQGTRLTVV.

Only a few counts were recorded for this clone. The J gene is TRBJ1-1, the V gene TRBV29-1; D gene uncertain. The germline V and J ends were trimmed by 6 bases and 0 bases, with 11 bases remaining between them. This CDR3 spans 13 amino acids. CDR1 and CDR2 from the germline V gene are SQVTM and ANQGSEA. In DNA form, the CDR3 reads TGCAGCGTGCGGACGAACATGAACACTGAAGCTTTCTTT. The encoded protein is CSVRTNMNTEAFF.